This paragraph reports one TCR beta chain. The target antigen is unknown. The data stem from a study of neoadjuvant nivolumab and ipilimumab in lung cancer. Study context: Nivolumab 3 mg/kg was given days 1, 15 and 29, plus ipilimumab 1 mg/kg day 1 in combination. Study-wide findings and caveats: TCR clonality did not significantly correlate with pathologic tumor regression. Resected-tumor TCR richness correlated positively with pretherapy blood richness. Only two of four nivolumab-treated tumors gained richness and clonality by surgery.

TCRdb keeps only in-frame clones here, not all; method: immunoSEQ multiplex PCR. Of some 9,700 clones detected, roughly 80% appear once; the ten largest clones hold around 7.2%. The germline V gene has CDR1 MNHNS and CDR2 SASEGT. CDR3 length: 13 amino acids. Trimming took 4 bases from V and 5 from J, leaving 12 bases between them. The TCR originated in an adult with non-small cell lung cancer. Some clones in this sample may be carry-over from other donors' samples. The sample here was tumor tissue, taken after neoadjuvant nivolumab, alone or with ipilimumab, at or shortly before surgery. This rearrangement joins TRBV6-1 to TRBJ2-7; tentatively, D is TRBD1 or TRBD2 (5 bases each). The CDR3 sequence: CASSVKGTDEQYF. CDR3 DNA: TGTGCCAGCAGTGTGAAGGGGACGGACGAGCAGTACTTC.